This passage covers 8 T cell receptor beta chains from one sample sequenced in a study of blood T cell repertoires in COVID-19. Produced via immunoSEQ multiplex PCR; TCRdb's table is partial and in-frame only. This table holds over 50,000 clones, around 80% found once. Input material: peripheral blood. The receptors derive from a human donor with active or convalescent COVID-19. The donor label of this sample is uncertain.

There are a few counts of this clone. The J gene is TRBJ1-1, the V gene TRBV5-1; 7 bases agree with TRBD1. V lost 4 bases to trimming and J lost 5 bases; unmatched junction nucleotides: 8. The germline V gene encodes CDR1 SGHRS and CDR2 YFSETQ. The CDR3 sequence is 14 residues long. CDR3 sequence reads: CASSVENRGTEAFF. CDR3 nucleotide sequence: TGCGCCAGCAGCGTGGAGAACAGGGGAACTGAAGCTTTCTTT.

As to this clone: Other DNA sequences in this specimen translate into the identical CDR3. This sequence joins TRBV3-1 (or the pseudogene TRBV3-2) and TRBJ1-5; no clear D gene. Between the trimmed V and J ends, which lost 0 bases and 5 bases, there was a span of 5 bases. The CDR3 is made up of 13 amino acids. Germline V CDR1 and CDR2: LGHDT, YNNKEL (reference sequence). The CDR3 DNA reads TGTGCCAGCAGCCAAGATCGGGATCAGCCCCAGCATTTT. This translates into CASSQDRDQPQHF.

The CDR3 region is CAWIGQNSNQPQHF. In nucleotides, the CDR3 is TGTGCCTGGATTGGGCAGAATAGCAATCAGCCCCAGCATTTT. The J gene is TRBJ1-5, the V gene TRBV30; unclear D gene. This CDR3 has 14 residues. V was cut by 4 bases and J by 0 bases, with 10 bases left in between. From germline, CDR1 is GTSNPN and CDR2 SVGIG (reference sequence).

The chain employs TRBV28 and TRBJ2-1; 9 nucleotides line up with TRBD2. CDR1 and CDR2 from the germline V gene are MDHEN and SYDVKM. The CDR3 extends over 16 amino acids. Losses at the gene ends were 4 bases for V and 9 bases for J; bases not matched to a gene: 13. CDR3 nucleotides: TGTGCCAGCAGTTCCTCGGGACTAGCTGGCCTCAGTGAGCAGTTCTTC. Translated, it gives CASSSSGLAGLSEQFF.

This chain links TRBV27 with TRBJ2-7; 9 nucleotides match TRBD2. Trimming at V came to 0 bases and at J to 1 base, leaving 4 bases not matched to a gene. Germline-derived CDR1 and CDR2 are MNHEY and SMNVEV (reference sequence). The CDR3 totals 16 residues. The CDR3 DNA reads TGTGCCAGCAGTTTATCGTTCCTAGCGGGGTCCTACGAGCAGTACTTC. Protein sequence: CASSLSFLAGSYEQYF.

The CDR3: CASSYPGQGGYEQYF. The CDR3 nucleotides read TGTGCCAGCAGCTACCCGGGACAGGGTGGGTACGAGCAGTACTTC. The V call is TRBV6-5, the J call TRBJ2-7; 9 bases line up with TRBD1. The CDR3 is 15 amino acids. The V segment lost 6 bases and the J segment 4 bases; nucleotides outside the gene matches: 10. CDR1 is MNHEY, CDR2 SVGAGI, per germline.

This clone has more than one count but fewer than ten. The chain joins TRBV5-6 to TRBJ2-1, with D possibly TRBD2 on 7 matching bases. This CDR3 spans 16 amino acids. Looked up from germline, CDR1 is SGHDT and CDR2 is YYEEEE. V was shortened by 1 base and J by 5 bases, with 16 bases between the two germline ends. Here the CDR3 DNA reads TGTGCCAGCAGCTTGAGGGTCGGGGGGCTACACAATGAGCAGTTCTTC. Its translation: CASSLRVGGLHNEQFF.

The V call is TRBV28, the J call TRBJ1-1; 7 bases map to TRBD1. Looked up from germline, CDR1 is MDHEN and CDR2 is SYDVKM. The J segment lost 5 bases and the V segment lost 4 bases, leaving 4 bases of the junction unmatched. This CDR3 has 13 amino acids. CDR3 DNA sequence: TGTGCCAGCAGTTCGGGACAGAGTACTGAAGCTTTCTTT. Translation: CASSSGQSTEAFF.